Only a few counts were recorded for the clone carrying this T cell receptor (beta chain). Antigen: not known. The data were taken from a study of lymphopenia after photon versus proton radiotherapy. Study-wide points: Proton therapy kept repertoires fairly stable, unlike photons, which gained effector/memory cells. In patients who died, overall survival fell as post-nadir TCR diversity dropped more. After the lymphocyte nadir, photon-treated repertoires showed oligoclonal expansion, especially of CD8+ Temra cells.

The repertoire was sequenced with immunoSEQ multiplex PCR; TCRdb's copy has only in-frame clones and lacks some. This sample carries 65,000 or so clones, around 90% of them seen once, and the ten largest clones take 9.5% to 15%. The CDR3 runs 16 residues. V was clipped by 3 bases and J by 0 bases; unmatched bases: 7. The germline V gene encodes CDR1 SGDLS and CDR2 YYNGEE. The sample was peripheral blood, taken from a patient treated with proton-based radiotherapy. This receptor was obtained from an elderly man with esophageal cancer. The rearrangement uses TRBV9 and TRBJ2-3; 7 nucleotides align to TRBD2. This CDR3 reads CASSATRDYSTDTQYF. For the CDR3, the DNA is TGTGCCAGCAGCGCCACCCGGGACTATAGCACAGATACGCAGTATTTT.